Shown below are 20 T cell receptor beta chains from a single sample sequenced in a study of beta chain features in type 1 diabetes. cDNA synthesis used the whole RNA isolate, giving expressed TCRB sequences. Clones were sequenced by immunoSEQ multiplex PCR, and TCRdb holds only the in-frame ones, with some missing. The sample lists about 450,000 clones, approximately 10% occurring once. The sample consisted of naive CD4+ T cells from blood. Receptor source: a woman between 18 and 30 years old in good health.

This clone occurred a few times. The chain uses TRBV13 and TRBJ2-7; 7 positions match TRBD1. The V gene end was trimmed by 6 bases and the J gene end by 0 bases; junction bases not matched to a gene: 8. Per germline, CDR1 PRHDT and CDR2 FYEKMQ (reference sequence). This CDR3 contains 15 residues. This CDR3 reads CASRKAGGHSYEQYF. The CDR3 nucleotides are TGTGCCAGCAGGAAGGCAGGGGGTCACTCCTACGAGCAGTACTTC.

Only a few counts were recorded for this clone. The chain has TRBV14 and TRBJ2-7; 7 positions agree with TRBD2. Germline V lookup: CDR1 SGHDN, CDR2 FVKESK. The CDR3 spans 13 residues. V was clipped by 0 bases and J by 12 bases; unmatched bases: 8. The CDR3 spells CASSQDRAGSRYF. DNA for the CDR3: TGTGCCAGCAGCCAAGATCGAGCGGGGAGTCGGTACTTC. The variable domain in full, completed from reference TRBV14 and TRBJ2-7, reads EAGVTQFPSHSVIEKGQTVTLRCDPISGHDNLYWYRRVMGKEIKFLLHFVKESKQDESGMPNNRFLAERTGGTYSTLKVQPAELEDSGVYFCASSQDRAGSRYFGPGTRLTVT.

The chain employs TRBV27 and TRBJ1-3, with D hard to call. The CDR3 spans 14 residues. V was trimmed by 6 bases and J by 2 bases, leaving 11 bases between them. Germline CDR1 reads MNHEY; CDR2 reads SMNVEV (reference sequence). In DNA form, the CDR3 reads TGTGCCAGCAGACGCAGCGGGACTGGAAACACCATATATTTT. Amino acid sequence: CASRRSGTGNTIYF.

This clone was detected a few times. The rearrangement links TRBV4-3 to TRBJ2-7; 9 bases line up with TRBD2. The trim removed 1 base at V and 4 bases at J, leaving 11 bases unmatched. Per germline, CDR1 LGHNA and CDR2 YSLEER. The CDR3 spans 17 residues. The CDR3 DNA follows: TGCGCCAGCAGCCAAGGTATAGCGGGAGCTGCCCCGTACGAGCAGTACTTC. This translates into CASSQGIAGAAPYEQYF.

This clone appeared a few times. The genes are TRBV19 and TRBJ2-6; no reliable D call. V was cut by 4 bases and J by 1 base, with 8 bases left in between. The CDR3 sequence is 15 residues long. CDR1 is LNHDA, CDR2 SQIVND, per germline (reference sequence). CDR3 region: CASSSRFSGANVLTF. In nucleotides, the CDR3 is TGTGCCAGTAGTAGTAGATTTTCTGGGGCCAACGTCCTGACTTTC.

In this sample, this clone turned up a few times. Other DNA sequences within the sample encode an identical CDR3. This rearrangement joins TRBV4-3 to TRBJ2-4, with D hard to call. This CDR3 has 15 amino acids. With 0 bases removed from V and 1 base from J, the gap between germline ends came to 7 bases. CDR1 and CDR2 (germline): LGHNA, YSLEER. CDR3 sequence (DNA): TGCGCCAGCAGCCAAGACCCCGGGGCCAAAAACATTCAGTACTTC. Residues: CASSQDPGAKNIQYF.

The V call is TRBV7-2, the J call TRBJ2-7; a weak D match, TRBD1 (6 bases). The V gene's germline CDR1 is SGHTA and CDR2 FQGNSA. V was pared by 1 base and J by 3 bases, with 16 bases between. The CDR3 runs 16 residues. CDR3 bases: TGTGCCAGCAGCTTAGGGTCCGGGACACCGAGCTACGAGCAGTACTTC. This gives the protein CASSLGSGTPSYEQYF.

This clone was detected once. The chain carries TRBV6-5 and TRBJ1-4; 9 nucleotides match TRBD1. With 6 bases clipped from V and 7 bases from J, the junction kept 6 bases outside the gene matches. Germline V CDR1 and CDR2: MNHEY, SVGAGI. This CDR3 comprises 14 residues. The CDR3 protein is CASRWDRASEKLFF. The CDR3 DNA reads as TGTGCCAGCAGGTGGGACAGGGCTTCTGAAAAACTGTTTTTT.

The chain carries TRBV4-3 and TRBJ1-4, with unresolved D. Trimming left V 4 bases short and J 7 bases short, with 16 bases between. Germline lookup yields CDR1 LGHNA and CDR2 YSLEER. The length of the CDR3 is 15 residues. The CDR3 region is CASSPQRQLFEKLFF. The CDR3 DNA is TGCGCCAGCAGCCCTCAACGTCAGCTTTTTGAAAAACTGTTTTTT.

This clone has just a few counts. The chain uses TRBV14 and TRBJ2-7; no firm D call. Trimming stripped 1 base from V and 3 bases from J, with 1 base between. The CDR3 is 11 residues long. In germline, CDR1 is SGHDN, CDR2 FVKESK. The CDR3 here is CASSQGYEQYV. The CDR3 DNA is TGTGCCAGCAGCCAAGGCTACGAGCAGTACGTC.

This clone was observed a handful of times. CDR3 sequence: CASSKNPRDRGFYEQYF. CDR3 DNA sequence: TGTGCCAGTAGTAAAAACCCTCGGGACAGGGGATTTTACGAGCAGTACTTC. V usage is TRBV19 and J usage is TRBJ2-7, with 10 bases fitting TRBD1. J was trimmed by 4 bases and V by 4 bases; bases with no gene match: 13. There are 17 residues in the CDR3. CDR1 LNHDA and CDR2 SQIVND come from the germline V gene (reference sequence).

The chain couples TRBV7-2 to TRBJ1-2; 7 bases align to TRBD1. The CDR3 has 15 amino acids. Germline CDR1 and CDR2: SGHTA and FQGNSA. V lost 6 bases and J lost 4; bases outside the gene matches: 11. For the CDR3, the DNA is TGTGCCAGCAGAGAACGGGACAGCAAAATCTATGGCTACACCTTC. It specifies CASRERDSKIYGYTF.

This chain joins TRBV11-2 and TRBJ2-3, with a possible D match to TRBD2 (5 bases). The CDR3 has 15 amino acids. The germline V gene encodes CDR1 SGHAT and CDR2 FQNNGV. V was pared by 1 base and J by 3 bases, with 11 bases between. DNA for the CDR3: TGTGCCAGCAGCTTAGGAGGCGGGTTGACAGATACGCAGTATTTT. Translated, it gives CASSLGGGLTDTQYF.

The chain links TRBV25-1 to TRBJ2-3; 9 positions match TRBD1. V was clipped by 5 bases and J by 3 bases; unmatched bases: 6. This CDR3 is 15 amino acids long. The germline V gene encodes CDR1 MGHDK and CDR2 SYGVNS. CDR3 nucleotides: TGTGCCAGCAGTAAGGGGACAGGGAGTACAGATACGCAGTATTTT. Its translation is CASSKGTGSTDTQYF.

This clone was recorded a few times. The chain couples TRBV19 to TRBJ2-3; 13 bases are shared with TRBD2. Germline loops: CDR1 LNHDA, CDR2 SQIVND (reference sequence). CDR3 length equals 17 residues. After removal of 3 bases from V and 2 bases from J, the junction contained 5 bases not matched to a gene. Here the CDR3 reads CASSIGTSGMITDTQYF. The CDR3 DNA sequence: TGTGCCAGTAGTATCGGGACTAGCGGGATGATCACAGATACGCAGTATTTT.

The chain has TRBV7-2 and TRBJ1-4; D uncertain. The CDR3 extends over 13 amino acids. The germline V gene encodes CDR1 SGHTA and CDR2 FQGNSA. V lost 2 bases, J lost 8 bases, and 9 bases lay in between. The CDR3 DNA reads TGTGCCAGCAGCTTATCCTTCGGGGAAAAACTGTTTTTT. It yields the protein CASSLSFGEKLFF.

V gene TRBV2 combines with J gene TRBJ1-5; 8 bases fit TRBD1. Germline V gene lookup returns CDR1 SNHLY and CDR2 FYNNEI. With V trimmed by 4 bases and J by 1 base, 3 bases remained unmatched. The CDR3 covers 15 residues. The CDR3 here is CASSGQGLSNQPQHF. The DNA of the CDR3 is TGTGCCAGCAGTGGACAGGGGTTAAGCAATCAGCCCCAGCATTTT.

This clone was seen a few times. The V call is TRBV29-1, the J call TRBJ1-2; no reliable D call. Trimming shortened V by 1 base and J by 3 bases, and 12 bases separated the two germline ends. This CDR3 comprises 14 residues. Germline-derived CDR1 and CDR2 are SQVTM and ANQGSEA. As DNA, the CDR3 is TGCAGCGTTGAAGGGGTAGGGAAGGACTATGGCTACACCTTC. Protein sequence: CSVEGVGKDYGYTF.

This chain joins TRBV6-6 and TRBJ2-3; TRBD1 agrees at 9 bases. Germline values: CDR1 MNHNY, CDR2 SVGAGI (reference sequence). The CDR3 totals 15 residues. Trimming at V came to 5 bases and at J to 4 bases, leaving 7 bases not matched to a gene. The CDR3 sequence is CASSRTGEGPDTQYF. The CDR3, as DNA: TGTGCCAGCAGTCGGACAGGGGAGGGTCCAGATACGCAGTATTTT.

This rearrangement joins TRBV27 to TRBJ1-4; no clear D gene. The germline V gene encodes CDR1 MNHEY and CDR2 SMNVEV (reference sequence). CDR3 length equals 13 residues. The germline V and J ends were trimmed by 5 bases and 5 bases, with 9 bases remaining between them. The CDR3, as DNA: TGTGCCAGCAGTGTTCGTTGGAATGAAAAACTGTTTTTT. Translating it yields CASSVRWNEKLFF. Looking up the rest from reference TRBV27 and TRBJ1-4 gives the full variable domain: EAQVTQNPRYLITVTGKKLTVTCSQNMNHEYMSWYRQDPGLGLRQIYYSMNVEVTDKGDVPEGYKVSRKEKRNFPLILESPSPNQTSLYFCASSVRWNEKLFFGSGTQLSVL.